The 5 T cell receptor beta chains presented below share a single source sample, sequenced in a study of T cells in Graves' hyperthyroidism and ophthalmopathy. The source material, RNA transcripts, was used to amplify TCR beta CDR3 regions. Primed by the HTBI set, a first-round RT-PCR was run on the TCR CDR3. From the multiplex PCR reads, TCRdb called clonotypes with MiXCR, one entry per CDR3 protein. The table lists around 500,000 distinct CDR3 sequences, 15% to 20% of them singletons. The sequenced sample was blood. The receptors were sampled from a woman aged 25 to 45 with Graves' ophthalmopathy.

This clonotype turned up a few times. The genes are TRBV24-1 and TRBJ1-2; 7 nucleotides line up with TRBD1. Germline CDR1 KGHDR, CDR2 SFDVKD. CDR3 length: 16 residues. Trimming cost V 6 bases and J 6 bases; bases outside gene matches: 15. The CDR3 reads CATSPPGTDKPHGYTF. DNA for the CDR3: TGTGCCACCAGTCCCCCCGGGACAGACAAACCTCATGGCTACACCTTC.

This chain uses TRBV19 with TRBJ2-3, with D possibly TRBD2 on 5 matching bases. Looked up from germline, CDR1 is LNHDA and CDR2 is SQIVND (reference sequence). V was cut by 3 bases and J by 1 base, with 11 bases left in between. CDR3 length equals 15 residues. The CDR3 loop is CASSMRADRTDTQYF. CDR3 DNA sequence: TGTGCCAGTAGTATGAGAGCGGACCGCACAGATACGCAGTATTTT.

There are many counts of this clonotype. This chain links TRBV5-1 with TRBJ2-1, with TRBD2 matching over 13 bases. CDR3 size: 19 residues. With 0 bases clipped from V and 2 bases from J, the junction kept 8 bases outside the gene matches. Looked up from germline, CDR1 is SGHRS and CDR2 is YFSETQ. The CDR3 reads CASSLAGLAGDFAYNEQFF. The CDR3 DNA is TGCGCCAGCAGCTTGGCAGGACTAGCGGGAGACTTCGCCTACAATGAGCAGTTCTTC.

At least ten counts were recorded for this clonotype. This chain uses TRBV7-2 with TRBJ2-3; TRBD2 aligns across 7 bases. This CDR3 region has 17 residues. Trimming cost V 2 bases and J 2 bases; bases outside gene matches: 10. Germline loops: CDR1 SGHTA, CDR2 FQGNSA. The CDR3 sequence is CASSLRAGVRVTDTQYF. CDR3 bases: TGTGCCAGCAGCTTACGCGCGGGAGTGAGGGTCACAGATACGCAGTATTTT.

This clonotype was counted many times. The chain couples TRBV28 to TRBJ2-7; D perhaps matches TRBD2 (6 bases). The CDR3 contains 16 residues. Looked up from germline, CDR1 is MDHEN and CDR2 is SYDVKM. Trimming removed 3 bases at V and 1 base at J, with 16 bases between. CDR3 sequence reads: CASSFGGIQESYEQYF. The CDR3 DNA follows: TGTGCCAGCAGTTTTGGGGGGATACAGGAGTCCTACGAGCAGTACTTC.